These 23 T cell receptor beta chains came from one sample sequenced in a study of OX40 agonist ivuxolimab in advanced cancers. TCRdb keeps only in-frame clones here, not all; method: immunoSEQ multiplex PCR. In the table there are more than 45,000 clones, about 87% of which are singletons. This specimen was CD4+ or CD8+ T cells sorted from blood, taken in a trial of the OX40 agonist ivuxolimab. These receptors originate from an adult with an advanced solid tumor such as melanoma, head and neck, liver or kidney cancer.

This chain connects TRBV27 to TRBJ2-1; 7 bases agree with TRBD2. The CDR3 extends over 15 amino acids. Germline loops: CDR1 MNHEY, CDR2 SMNVEV (reference sequence). V trimming: 7 bases; J trimming: 2 bases; junction bases outside the gene matches: 8. The CDR3 is CASKIGRTTYNEQFF. The CDR3 DNA reads as TGTGCCAGCAAGATCGGGAGGACCACCTACAATGAGCAGTTCTTC.

This clone was recorded only once. This chain joins TRBV29-1 and TRBJ2-5; TRBD1 might be the D (6 bases). Looked up from germline, CDR1 is SQVTM and CDR2 is ANQGSEA. V was pared by 6 bases and J by 1 base, with 15 bases between. The CDR3 sequence is 14 residues long. CDR3 amino acids: CSVNFRTVQETQYF. The CDR3 nucleotides are TGCAGCGTGAACTTTCGGACAGTCCAAGAGACCCAGTACTTC.

The chain combines TRBV7-9 with TRBJ1-1; 8 bases line up with TRBD1. Germline V gene lookup returns CDR1 SEHNR and CDR2 FQNEAQ (reference sequence). The CDR3 consists of 12 residues. V gave up 3 bases and J gave up 11 bases; unmatched junction bases: 5. CDR3 in DNA: TGTGCCAGCAGCTTGAGGACAGGGTGGGCTTTCTTT. Protein product: CASSLRTGWAFF. Together with reference TRBV7-9 and TRBJ1-1, the CDR3 gives the full variable domain: DTGVSQNPRHKITKRGQNVTFRCDPISEHNRLYWYRQTLGQGPEFLTYFQNEAQLEKSRLLSDRFSAERPKGSFSTLEIQRTEQGDSAMYLCASSLRTGWAFFGQGTRLTVV.

This clone was seen a handful of times. V and J are TRBV5-1 and TRBJ2-2, with D perhaps matching TRBD2 (7 bases). V was shortened by 5 bases and J by 4 bases, with 15 bases between the two germline ends. The CDR3 runs 15 residues. Per the germline V gene, CDR1 is SGHRS and CDR2 is YFSETQ. The DNA for the CDR3 is TGCGCCAGCAGTCTGGGGGGGGCGAGCACCGGGGAGCTGTTTTTT. Translating gives CASSLGGASTGELFF. The full variable domain, rest sourced from reference TRBV5-1 and TRBJ2-2, is KAGVTQTPRYLIKTRGQQVTLSCSPISGHRSVSWYQQTPGQGLQFLFEYFSETQRNKGNFPGRFSGRQFSNSRSEMNVSTLELGDSALYLCASSLGGASTGELFFGEGSRLTVL.

The rearrangement joins TRBV15 to TRBJ2-5, with D possibly TRBD2 on 6 matching bases. The CDR3 is made up of 13 amino acids. The V and J ends lost 5 bases and 5 bases respectively, with 12 bases between them. The V gene's germline CDR1 is LNHNV and CDR2 YYDKDF (reference sequence). CDR3 residues: CATSASVGETQYF. The CDR3 nucleotides are TGTGCCACCAGCGCTAGCGTAGGGGAGACCCAGTACTTC.

V gene TRBV5-6 combines with J gene TRBJ2-5; D might be TRBD1 or TRBD2, each matching 6 bases. CDR1 SGHDT and CDR2 YYEEEE come from the germline V gene. V dropped 1 base and J dropped 11 bases, with 12 bases sitting between them. The CDR3 extends over 12 amino acids. DNA of the CDR3: TGTGCCAGCAGCTTGAAGGGGGGAATGCAGTACTTC. It translates to CASSLKGGMQYF.

J is TRBJ2-3 and V is TRBV7-3; 9 positions match TRBD1. Trimming at V came to 1 base and at J to 6 bases, leaving 8 bases not matched to a gene. The germline V gene encodes CDR1 SGHTA and CDR2 FQGTGA. This CDR3 has 16 amino acids. CDR3 in amino acids: CASSLNAGTGSDTQYF. As DNA, the CDR3 is TGTGCCAGCAGCTTAAACGCCGGGACAGGGTCCGATACGCAGTATTTT.

The gene calls are TRBV9 and TRBJ1-1; D might be TRBD1 (6 bases). There are 16 residues in the CDR3. The germline gives CDR1 SGDLS, CDR2 YYNGEE. The V gene lost 4 bases and the J gene lost 5 bases, with 21 bases spanning the gap. The CDR3 coding sequence is TGTGCCAGCAGCCCACCGGGTGCGGGGGCAGTGACTGAAGCTTTCTTT. It is translated as CASSPPGAGAVTEAFF.

The CDR3 DNA reads TGTGCCAGTACCCCCGGGACAGGGAAGGGGTACGAGCAGTACTTC. It encodes CASTPGTGKGYEQYF. The rearrangement uses TRBV19 and TRBJ2-7; 9 bases align to TRBD1. Germline CDR1 is LNHDA and CDR2 is SQIVND (reference sequence). V trimming: 7 bases; J trimming: 4 bases; junction bases outside the gene matches: 11. The CDR3 runs to 15 residues.

The CDR3, as DNA: TGTGCCAGCAGTTACTCTGAGACAGCGCCTGAGCAGTTCTTC. This gives the protein CASSYSETAPEQFF. This sequence joins TRBV6-6 and TRBJ2-1; a weak D match, TRBD1 (5 bases). Germline assignment: CDR1 MNHNY and CDR2 SVGAGI (reference sequence). The CDR3 contains 14 residues. V was clipped by 0 bases and J by 9 bases, with 12 bases between them.

The chain combines TRBV4-1 with TRBJ2-7, with 7 bases that match TRBD1. CDR3 size: 17 residues. Germline values: CDR1 MGHRA, CDR2 YSYEKL. V dropped 5 bases and J dropped 5; count of bases not matched to a gene: 18. CDR3 in DNA: TGCGCCAGCAGCAGAGCCTTTACACAACAGGGGACCCACGAGCAGTACTTC. Its translation: CASSRAFTQQGTHEQYF.

The chain combines TRBV12-5 with TRBJ1-6; D is uncertain. The CDR3 spans 12 residues. The V end was cut by 1 base, the J end by 7 bases, with 2 bases between. Germline V CDR1 and CDR2: LGHNT, FRNRAP. CDR3 sequence (DNA): TGTGCTAGTGGTTTGGACAATTCACCCCTCCACTTT. It is translated as CASGLDNSPLHF.

Only a few counts were recorded for this clone. The chain is built from TRBV5-1 and TRBJ2-7, with 9 bases that match TRBD2. This CDR3 is 15 amino acids long. Per germline, CDR1 SGHRS and CDR2 YFSETQ. The junction had 7 bases not matched to a gene; V was cut back by 2 bases and J by 4 bases. The CDR3 loop is CASSLFSGGLYEQYF. The CDR3, as DNA: TGCGCCAGCAGCTTATTCAGCGGGGGGTTATACGAGCAGTACTTC.

This clone appeared once. This chain joins TRBV10-3 and TRBJ2-3; D remains unclear. In germline, CDR1 is ENHRY, CDR2 SYGVKD. CDR3 length equals 13 residues. The V end was cut by 2 bases, the J end by 0 bases, with 3 bases between. For the CDR3, the DNA is TGTGCCATCAGTGAGGGCAGCACAGATACGCAGTATTTT. It translates to CAISEGSTDTQYF.

This clone occurred once. The chain employs TRBV10-1 and TRBJ2-3; no clear D gene. Germline-derived CDR1 and CDR2 are WNHNN and SYGVQD (reference sequence). CDR3 length equals 14 residues. V was shortened by 2 bases and J by 3 bases, with 9 bases between the two germline ends. This CDR3 reads CASSEIARTDTQYF. The CDR3 DNA reads as TGCGCCAGCAGTGAGATCGCTCGGACAGATACGCAGTATTTT.

V and J are TRBV5-5 and TRBJ1-3; the D is unclear. The germline gives CDR1 SGHKS, CDR2 YYEKEE (reference sequence). The CDR3 covers 16 residues. V lost 4 bases to trimming and J lost 2 bases, with 16 bases between them. CDR3 in amino acids: CASSPTNQLTGNTIYF. CDR3 coding DNA: TGTGCCAGCAGCCCGACAAACCAACTCACTGGAAACACCATATATTTT.

The chain employs TRBV6-5 and TRBJ1-5; 8 bases match TRBD1. This CDR3 is built from 15 residues. After removal of 5 bases from V and 3 bases from J, the junction contained 6 bases not matched to a gene. Germline V gene lookup returns CDR1 MNHEY and CDR2 SVGAGI. In DNA form, the CDR3 reads TGTGCCAGCAGTAACGACAGGGGTAACAATCAGCCCCAGCATTTT. Translated, it gives CASSNDRGNNQPQHF.

V usage is TRBV30 and J usage is TRBJ2-6, with D tentatively TRBD1 or TRBD2 (6 bases each). This CDR3 is 15 amino acids long. Trimming shortened V by 2 bases and J by 1 base, and 9 bases separated the two germline ends. Germline CDR1 GTSNPN, CDR2 SVGIG (reference sequence). CDR3 bases: TGTGCCTGGAGTCAAGGGGGGTCTGGGGCCAACGTCCTGACTTTC. This encodes CAWSQGGSGANVLTF.

This CDR3 reads CASSETGPNEKLFF. CDR3 nucleotide sequence: TGTGCCAGCAGTGAGACGGGACCGAATGAAAAACTGTTTTTT. The chain employs TRBV6-1 and TRBJ1-4; possible D gene TRBD1, 5 bases. With 3 bases removed from V and 5 bases from J, the gap between germline ends came to 10 bases. The CDR3 totals 14 residues. Germline-derived CDR1 and CDR2 are MNHNS and SASEGT.

The chain is built from TRBV19 and TRBJ1-4, with TRBD1 identical over 7 bases. The CDR3 extends over 13 amino acids. The J segment lost 8 bases and the V segment lost 5 bases, leaving 5 bases of the junction unmatched. From germline, CDR1 is LNHDA and CDR2 SQIVND (reference sequence). The CDR3: CASSSGQREKLFF. The DNA for the CDR3 is TGTGCCAGTAGTTCGGGACAGAGGGAAAAACTGTTTTTT.

This chain connects TRBV19 to TRBJ1-5; D uncertain. CDR1 is LNHDA, CDR2 SQIVND, per germline (reference sequence). The CDR3 consists of 15 residues. Trimming stripped 1 base from V and 1 base from J, with 8 bases between. DNA for the CDR3: TGTGCCAGTAGTATAGTTCGTGCCAGCAATCAGCCCCAGCATTTT. It translates to CASSIVRASNQPQHF.

The chain is built from TRBV30 and TRBJ2-3, with 8 nucleotides matching TRBD2. Trimming cost V 4 bases and J 6 bases; bases outside gene matches: 12. The CDR3 has 15 residues. Germline lookup yields CDR1 GTSNPN and CDR2 SVGIG (reference sequence). DNA for the CDR3: TGTGCCTGGACTGGGACTAGTAGCTTTGGGGATACGCAGTATTTT. Protein: CAWTGTSSFGDTQYF.

The J gene is TRBJ2-3, the V gene TRBV6-4; D possibly uses TRBD1 or TRBD2 (6 bases each). Trimming removed 0 bases at V and 4 bases at J, with 11 bases between. CDR1 and CDR2 (germline): MRHNA, SNTAGT. The CDR3 sequence is 15 residues long. DNA of the CDR3: TGTGCCAGCAGTGACTCGTGGGGGGCCGCAGATACGCAGTATTTT. This sequence encodes CASSDSWGAADTQYF.